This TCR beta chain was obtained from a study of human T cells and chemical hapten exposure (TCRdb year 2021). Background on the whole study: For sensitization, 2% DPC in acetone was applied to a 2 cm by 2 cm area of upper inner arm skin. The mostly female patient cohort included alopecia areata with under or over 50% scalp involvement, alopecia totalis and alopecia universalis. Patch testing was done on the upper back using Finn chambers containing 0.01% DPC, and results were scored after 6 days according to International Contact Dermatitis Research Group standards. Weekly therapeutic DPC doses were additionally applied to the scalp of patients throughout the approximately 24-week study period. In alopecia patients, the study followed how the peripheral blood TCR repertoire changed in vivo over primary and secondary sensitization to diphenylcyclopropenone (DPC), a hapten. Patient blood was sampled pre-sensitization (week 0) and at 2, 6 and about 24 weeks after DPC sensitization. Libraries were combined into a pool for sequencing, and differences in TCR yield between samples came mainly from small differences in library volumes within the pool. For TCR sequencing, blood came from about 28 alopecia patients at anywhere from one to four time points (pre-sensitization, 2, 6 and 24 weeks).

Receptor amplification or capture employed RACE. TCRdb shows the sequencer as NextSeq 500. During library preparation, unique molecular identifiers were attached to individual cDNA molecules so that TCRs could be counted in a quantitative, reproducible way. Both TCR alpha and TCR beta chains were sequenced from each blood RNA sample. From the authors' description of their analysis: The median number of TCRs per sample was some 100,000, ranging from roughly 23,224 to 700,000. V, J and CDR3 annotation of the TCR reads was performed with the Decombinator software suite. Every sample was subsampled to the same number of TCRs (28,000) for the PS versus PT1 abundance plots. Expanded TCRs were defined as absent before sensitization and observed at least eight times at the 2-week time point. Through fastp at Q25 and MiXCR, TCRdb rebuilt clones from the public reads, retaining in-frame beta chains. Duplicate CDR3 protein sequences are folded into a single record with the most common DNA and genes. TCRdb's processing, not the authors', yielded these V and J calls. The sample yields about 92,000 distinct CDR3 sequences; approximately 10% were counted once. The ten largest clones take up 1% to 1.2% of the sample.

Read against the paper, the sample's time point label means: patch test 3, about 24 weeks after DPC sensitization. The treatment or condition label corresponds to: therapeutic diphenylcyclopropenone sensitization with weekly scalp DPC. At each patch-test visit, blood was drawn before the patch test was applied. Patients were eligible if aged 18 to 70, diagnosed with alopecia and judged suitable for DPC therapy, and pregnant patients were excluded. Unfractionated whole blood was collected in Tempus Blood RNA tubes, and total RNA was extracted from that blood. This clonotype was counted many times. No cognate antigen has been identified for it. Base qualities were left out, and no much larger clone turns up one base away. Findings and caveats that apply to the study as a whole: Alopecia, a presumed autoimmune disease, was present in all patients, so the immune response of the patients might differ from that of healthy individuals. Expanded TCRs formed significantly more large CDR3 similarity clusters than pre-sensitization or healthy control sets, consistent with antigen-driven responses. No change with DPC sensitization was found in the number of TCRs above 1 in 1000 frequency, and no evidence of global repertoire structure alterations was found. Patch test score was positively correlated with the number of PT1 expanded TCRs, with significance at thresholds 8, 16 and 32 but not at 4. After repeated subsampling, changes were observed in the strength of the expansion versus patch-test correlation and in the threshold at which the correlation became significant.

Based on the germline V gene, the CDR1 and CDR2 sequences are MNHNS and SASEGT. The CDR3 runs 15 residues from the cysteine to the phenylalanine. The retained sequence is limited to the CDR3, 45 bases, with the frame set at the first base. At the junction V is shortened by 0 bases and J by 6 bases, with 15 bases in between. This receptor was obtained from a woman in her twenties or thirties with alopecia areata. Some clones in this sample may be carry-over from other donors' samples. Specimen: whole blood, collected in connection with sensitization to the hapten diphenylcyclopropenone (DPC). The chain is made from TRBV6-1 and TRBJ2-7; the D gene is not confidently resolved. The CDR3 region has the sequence CASSEAAWSTTEQYF. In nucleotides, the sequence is TGTGCCAGCAGTGAAGCAGCATGGTCAACCACCGAGCAGTACTTC.